This TCR beta chain was recovered during a study of blood T cell repertoires in COVID-19. Looking at the study overall: The United States, Italy and Spain supplied acute and convalescent COVID-19 samples.

V lost 5 bases and J lost 11; bases outside the gene matches: 9. Germline V CDR1 and CDR2: SGHTS, YDEGEE. This CDR3 spans 13 amino acids. Original handling: Researchers report that nucleated cell counts were estimated from reference gene primer amplification. The method was immunoSEQ multiplex PCR; TCRdb's version includes in-frame clones alone and lacks a portion of them. The V and J calls and clone size come from that table; D and trimming were worked out from the DNA. The sample holds over 120,000 clones; more than 80% are singletons and the top ten take roughly 4.8%. The specimen was peripheral blood. This TCR derives from a human donor in a cohort sampled during active COVID-19. V is TRBV5-8 and J is TRBJ1-1; 10 nucleotides match TRBD1. CDR3 protein: CASRTGGGSLAFF. CDR3 DNA: TGTGCCAGCAGGACAGGGGGCGGATCTTTGGCTTTCTTT.